Listed here are 9 T cell receptor beta chains from one sample, sequenced in a study of blood T cell repertoires in COVID-19. Only in-frame clones appear in the TCRdb table, and some are missing; sequencing was by immunoSEQ multiplex PCR. The table includes a few hundred thousand clones, 70% to 90% detected once. Specimen: peripheral blood. The origin of the receptors is a man younger than 35 with COVID-19, enrolled during active disease.

The chain couples TRBV6-6 to TRBJ2-1; no reliable D call. Germline CDR1 reads MNHNY; CDR2 reads SVGAGI (reference sequence). The length of the CDR3 is 13 residues. With 6 bases removed from V and 7 bases from J, the gap between germline ends came to 13 bases. This CDR3 reads CASSRSNGNEQFF. CDR3 sequence (DNA): TGTGCCAGCAGCCGTAGCAACGGAAATGAGCAGTTCTTC.

A remark on this clone: This same CDR3 is encoded by further DNA sequences in the sample. The rearrangement joins TRBV5-4 to TRBJ2-3; D gene unclear. From germline, CDR1 is SGHNT and CDR2 YYREEE (reference sequence). The CDR3 extends over 12 amino acids. V dropped 2 bases and J dropped 5 bases, with 6 bases sitting between them. The CDR3 DNA is TGTGCCAGCAGCTTTCTAGAAGATACGCAGTATTTT. Translation: CASSFLEDTQYF.

This chain connects TRBV19 to TRBJ1-2, with D perhaps TRBD1 (6 bases). The V end was cut by 8 bases, the J end by 7 bases, with 14 bases between. This CDR3 has 12 residues. Germline V CDR1 and CDR2: LNHDA, SQIVND (reference sequence). This CDR3 is CASWGGSPGYTF. For the CDR3, the DNA is TGTGCCAGTTGGGGGGGCAGCCCTGGCTACACCTTC.

The chain is built from TRBV11-2 and TRBJ1-2, with a possible D match to TRBD1 (5 bases). Germline loops: CDR1 SGHAT, CDR2 FQNNGV. V shed 5 bases and J shed 7 bases, with 26 bases lying between them. The CDR3 length is 17 residues. The CDR3 is CASSPRTTGSHRPGYTF. As DNA, the CDR3 is TGTGCCAGCAGCCCAAGGACAACTGGCTCCCATCGGCCTGGCTACACCTTC.

This clone was recorded many times. The V call is TRBV10-2, the J call TRBJ1-5, with no clear D. The V and J ends lost 3 bases and 2 bases respectively, with 8 bases between them. Looked up from germline, CDR1 is WSHSY and CDR2 is SAAADI. The CDR3 covers 14 residues. The CDR3 loop is CASSDVTGNQPQHF. The DNA of the CDR3 is TGCGCCAGCAGTGATGTCACAGGCAATCAGCCCCAGCATTTT.

This clone occurred once. The rearrangement links TRBV6-1 to TRBJ1-5; a weak D match, TRBD1 (5 bases). Germline values: CDR1 MNHNS, CDR2 SASEGT. This CDR3 is built from 16 residues. Between the trimmed V and J ends, which lost 4 bases and 4 bases, there was a span of 17 bases. CDR3 sequence (DNA): TGTGCCAGCAGTGGAAACCTTTTGGGGGGAAATCAGCCCCAGCATTTT. Encoded protein: CASSGNLLGGNQPQHF.

This clone was observed a single time. This sequence joins TRBV7-5 and TRBJ2-3; no check of the table's D call, TRBD2, against the DNA was made. TRBV7-5 has pseudogene status. The CDR3 sequence is 18 residues long. DNA for the CDR3: TGTGTCAGAATCCTGACTAGCGGGAGGGCCGATGGCACAGATACGCAGTATTTT. It specifies CVRILTSGRADGTDTQYF.

The V call is TRBV10-2, the J call TRBJ1-4; tentatively, D is TRBD1 (6 bases). The germline V gene encodes CDR1 WSHSY and CDR2 SAAADI. Trimming stripped 4 bases from V and 8 bases from J, with 14 bases between. This CDR3 spans 14 amino acids. CDR3 nucleotides: TGCGCCAGCAGTGCAGCCTCGACAGGCGAAAAACTGTTTTTT. Protein sequence: CASSAASTGEKLFF.

V gene TRBV10-3 combines with J gene TRBJ2-7, with D maybe TRBD1 (5 bases). V was shortened by 5 bases and J by 6 bases, with 14 bases between the two germline ends. This CDR3 comprises 13 residues. Germline-derived CDR1 and CDR2 are ENHRY and SYGVKD. DNA of the CDR3: TGTGCCATCAGTACTCAGGGTGCGTCCGAGCAGTACTTC. Its translation: CAISTQGASEQYF.